This entry lists 32 T cell receptor beta chains sequenced from one sample in a study of shared clonotypes between healthy human individuals. Measured with immunoSEQ multiplex PCR; TCRdb has only the in-frame clones, and not every one. The data contain about 560,000 clones, around 78% of them singletons. Material: PBMCs. The receptors come from a woman in her thirties or forties in good health. Some clones in this sample may be carry-over from other donors' samples.

The J gene is TRBJ2-7, the V gene TRBV5-8; D could derive from TRBD1 or TRBD2 (5 bases each). The CDR3 has 13 residues. From germline, CDR1 is SGHTS and CDR2 YDEGEE. Trimming stripped 1 base from V and 11 bases from J, with 16 bases between. The CDR3 loop reads CASSLYPGTMEYF. The CDR3 DNA reads TGTGCCAGCAGCTTGTACCCCGGGACGATGGAGTACTTC.

V gene TRBV5-1 combines with J gene TRBJ2-2; D ambiguous. The germline CDR1 and CDR2 sequences are SGHRS and YFSETQ. There are 14 residues in the CDR3. V lost 7 bases and J lost 7, with 17 bases in between. CDR3 DNA sequence: TGCGCCAGCCGGACGAGGTTCAAGGACGGGGAGCTGTTTTTT. Its translation: CASRTRFKDGELFF.

This clone has a count of ten or more. The V and J genes are TRBV11-2 and TRBJ2-7; D gene ambiguous. Germline V gene data show CDR1 as SGHAT and CDR2 as FQNNGV. The CDR3 sequence is 13 residues long. Trimming shortened V by 2 bases and J by 6 bases, and 11 bases separated the two germline ends. For the CDR3, the DNA is TGTGCCAGCAGCTTAAATCCGGGCGTCGAGCAGTACTTC. This codes for CASSLNPGVEQYF.

Notes on this clone: A much larger clonotype is one base distant, so this may be a read error. This CDR3 is also generated by other DNA sequences in the sample. This sequence joins TRBV2 and TRBJ2-1; 7 bases match TRBD2. The V and J ends lost 11 bases and 4 bases, in that order; junction bases with no gene match: 8. In germline, CDR1 is SNHLY, CDR2 FYNNEI. This CDR3 comprises 13 residues. CDR3 sequence reads: CAGGLAEYNEQFF. The CDR3 nucleotides are TGTGCCGGAGGCCTAGCGGAGTACAATGAGCAGTTCTTC.

The chain combines TRBV7-3 with TRBJ2-7; 9 bases are shared with TRBD2. Germline assignment: CDR1 SGHTA and CDR2 FQGTGA. The CDR3 runs to 15 residues. V trimming: 5 bases; J trimming: 3 bases; junction bases outside the gene matches: 8. The CDR3 spells CASSPTAGGVYEQYF. CDR3 coding DNA: TGTGCCAGCAGCCCGACAGCGGGAGGAGTCTACGAGCAGTACTTC.

The chain has TRBV11-2 and TRBJ2-5, with a possible D match to TRBD1 (5 bases). The CDR3 spans 14 residues. Looked up from germline, CDR1 is SGHAT and CDR2 is FQNNGV. The germline V and J ends were trimmed by 1 base and 2 bases, with 8 bases remaining between them. CDR3 DNA sequence: TGTGCCAGCAGCTTAGGACAGCGACAAGAGACCCAGTACTTC. It codes for CASSLGQRQETQYF.

V is TRBV5-1 and J is TRBJ2-3, with 8 positions matching TRBD1. Germline values: CDR1 SGHRS, CDR2 YFSETQ. The V segment lost 0 bases and the J segment 3 bases; nucleotides outside the gene matches: 9. The CDR3 totals 17 residues. The CDR3 DNA sequence: TGCGCCAGCAGCTTGGTGGGGACAGGAGGGGGTACAGATACGCAGTATTTT. Its protein product is CASSLVGTGGGTDTQYF.

The chain combines TRBV5-8 with TRBJ2-1; D is possibly TRBD1 or TRBD2 (6 bases each). The CDR3 consists of 16 residues. In germline, CDR1 is SGHTS, CDR2 YDEGEE. With 1 base removed from V and 4 bases from J, the gap between germline ends came to 15 bases. CDR3 DNA: TGTGCCAGCAGCTTGCCACCGAGGGGGGCGTACAATGAGCAGTTCTTC. Translated: CASSLPPRGAYNEQFF.

For this clone: A far more abundant clone sits one base away, making this likely a read error. V usage is TRBV6-6 and J usage is TRBJ2-7; the match to TRBD2 covers 7 bases. The CDR3 has 15 residues. Germline values: CDR1 MNHNY, CDR2 SVGAGI (reference sequence). CDR3 in DNA: TGTGCCAGCAGTCCATCTAGCGGACGCTCCTACGGGCAGTACTTC. Protein sequence: CASSPSSGRSYGQYF.

The sample holds one count of this clone. The CDR3: CASSLTGAYTGELFF. CDR3 nucleotides: TGTGCCAGCAGCTTGACAGGGGCCTACACCGGGGAGCTGTTTTTT. The chain carries TRBV5-8 and TRBJ2-2; 7 positions match TRBD1. CDR3 length equals 15 residues. CDR1 is SGHTS and CDR2 is YDEGEE in the germline V gene. Unmatched junction bases numbered 3, after V lost 1 base and J lost 3 bases.

This clone was detected ten times or more. This chain connects TRBV13 to TRBJ2-7; D remains unclear. The germline gives CDR1 PRHDT, CDR2 FYEKMQ (reference sequence). V dropped 5 bases and J dropped 0 bases, with 11 bases sitting between them. The CDR3 runs to 14 residues. As DNA, the CDR3 is TGTGCCAGCAGCCTAACCCCCTACTCCTACGAGCAGTACTTC. Its protein is CASSLTPYSYEQYF.

The chain joins TRBV5-4 to TRBJ1-2; 10 bases agree with TRBD1. The V segment lost 4 bases and the J segment 5 bases; nucleotides outside the gene matches: 8. The CDR3 extends over 15 amino acids. In germline, CDR1 is SGHNT, CDR2 YYREEE (reference sequence). The CDR3 sequence is CASSPGQGEGYGYTF. The CDR3 DNA reads as TGTGCCAGCAGCCCAGGACAGGGGGAAGGATATGGCTACACCTTC.

The chain uses TRBV14 and TRBJ2-7; a possible D gene is TRBD1 (5 bases). The assigned J gene may be wrong: the sequence end matches TRBJ2-5 better. Germline V gene lookup returns CDR1 SGHDN and CDR2 FVKESK. The CDR3 totals 11 residues. Here the CDR3 reads CASSQQGTQYF. CDR3 coding DNA: TGTGCCAGCAGCCAGCAGGGGACCCAGTACTTC.

The V and J genes are TRBV7-9 and TRBJ2-3; the match to TRBD2 covers 11 bases. This CDR3 is built from 16 residues. Germline V CDR1 and CDR2: SEHNR, FQNEAQ (reference sequence). Trimming cost V 8 bases and J 3 bases; bases outside gene matches: 10. The CDR3 DNA reads as TGTGCCAGCGGTGACTATACTAGCGGGAGAACAGATACGCAGTATTTT. This gives the protein CASGDYTSGRTDTQYF.

CDR3 bases: TGCGCCAGCAGTTTAATGACAGGTGAAGAGACCCAGTACTTC. The encoded protein is CASSLMTGEETQYF. The chain uses TRBV5-1 and TRBJ2-5; D might be TRBD1 (6 bases). The CDR3 loop spans 14 amino acids. Per germline, CDR1 SGHRS and CDR2 YFSETQ. V was clipped by 5 bases and J by 3 bases, with 14 bases between them. Looking up the rest from reference TRBV5-1 and TRBJ2-5 gives the full variable domain: KAGVTQTPRYLIKTRGQQVTLSCSPISGHRSVSWYQQTPGQGLQFLFEYFSETQRNKGNFPGRFSGRQFSNSRSEMNVSTLELGDSALYLCASSLMTGEETQYFGPGTRLLVL.

The table lists this clone with a count of one. This sequence joins TRBV7-2 and TRBJ2-1; 9 bases are shared with TRBD2. The CDR3 is 15 residues long. V lost 5 bases and J lost 6; bases outside the gene matches: 8. Per the germline V gene, CDR1 is SGHTA and CDR2 is FQGNSA. As DNA, the CDR3 is TGTGCCAGCAGCCTTGGACTAGCGAGTGTCAATGAGCAGTTCTTC. Translation gives CASSLGLASVNEQFF.

The CDR3 here is CASRTGGYGYTF. The CDR3 nucleotides read TGTGCCTCTCGGACAGGGGGGTATGGCTACACCTTC. V usage is TRBV28 and J usage is TRBJ1-2; 10 bases map to TRBD1. This CDR3 comprises 12 residues. Trimming removed 11 bases from V and 5 bases from J; junction bases left unmatched: 5. Looked up from germline, CDR1 is MDHEN and CDR2 is SYDVKM.

Details on this clone: Other nucleotide sequences from this sample produce the same CDR3. This rearrangement joins TRBV6-4 to TRBJ1-1, with D maybe TRBD1 (5 bases). The V gene lost 6 bases and the J gene lost 1 base, with 9 bases spanning the gap. The CDR3 contains 13 residues. CDR1 and CDR2 from the germline V gene are MRHNA and SNTAGT. The chain's CDR3 is CASSSQENTEAFF. CDR3 bases: TGTGCCAGCAGCTCACAGGAGAACACTGAAGCTTTCTTT.

The V gene is TRBV4-2, the J gene TRBJ1-2; D gene ambiguous. In germline, CDR1 is LGHNA, CDR2 YNFKEQ. Trimming removed 0 bases at V and 4 bases at J, with 3 bases between. The CDR3 loop spans 12 amino acids. The CDR3 sequence: CASSQEVYGYTF. CDR3 nucleotide sequence: TGTGCCAGCAGCCAAGAGGTCTATGGCTACACCTTC.

CDR3 sequence reads: CASCGHPNTEAFF. The CDR3 nucleotides read TGTGCCAGCTGCGGACATCCGAACACTGAAGCTTTCTTT. This chain connects TRBV2 to TRBJ1-1; D might be TRBD1 (5 bases). The CDR3 covers 13 residues. The germline CDR1 and CDR2 sequences are SNHLY and FYNNEI. The V and J ends lost 8 bases and 1 base respectively, with 11 bases between them.

The chain carries TRBV5-6 and TRBJ1-2; tentative D call: TRBD1 (6 bases). Germline-derived CDR1 and CDR2 are SGHDT and YYEEEE. The CDR3 runs to 13 residues. V lost 4 bases to trimming and J lost 4 bases, with 11 bases between them. The CDR3 sequence: CASSPTGIYGYTF. The CDR3, as DNA: TGTGCCAGCAGCCCGACAGGCATCTATGGCTACACCTTC.

In regard to this clone: Different DNA sequences within this sample yield the same CDR3. The chain links TRBV28 to TRBJ2-5; no definite D call. V shed 6 bases and J shed 2 bases, with 4 bases lying between them. The CDR3 runs 11 residues. From germline, CDR1 is MDHEN and CDR2 SYDVKM. Here the CDR3 DNA reads TGTGCCAGCAGAATTCAAGAGACCCAGTACTTC. Its translation is CASRIQETQYF.

The V gene is TRBV18, the J gene TRBJ2-3, with D tentatively TRBD1 (5 bases). Germline V lookup: CDR1 KGHSH, CDR2 LQKENI. V gave up 1 base and J gave up 2 bases, with 10 bases separating them. The CDR3 is made up of 15 amino acids. The CDR3 DNA follows: TGTGCCAGCTCACCACGTCAGGGCACCACAGATACGCAGTATTTT. Translating gives CASSPRQGTTDTQYF.

This clone was observed a single time. The junction differs from germline at one of its ends, possibly a read error. V usage is TRBV6-6 and J usage is TRBJ2-3; the D is unclear. The germline V gene has CDR1 MNHNY and CDR2 SVGAGI (reference sequence). The CDR3 has 14 amino acids. The CDR3 sequence is CASRDFFGTDTRYF. CDR3 nucleotides: TGTGCCAGCAGAGATTTCTTCGGCACAGATACGCGGTATTTT.

The CDR3 DNA reads TGTGCCAGCAGCTTAGCCCCGGACCTTTATAGCAATCAGCCCCAGCATTTT. Its translation is CASSLAPDLYSNQPQHF. V and J are TRBV7-9 and TRBJ1-5, with unresolved D. Trimming stripped 0 bases from V and 0 bases from J, with 12 bases between. Per the germline V gene, CDR1 is SEHNR and CDR2 is FQNEAQ (reference sequence). The CDR3 loop spans 17 amino acids. Filled out from reference TRBV7-9 and TRBJ1-5, the complete variable domain reads DTGVSQNPRHKITKRGQNVTFRCDPISEHNRLYWYRQTLGQGPEFLTYFQNEAQLEKSRLLSDRFSAERPKGSFSTLEIQRTEQGDSAMYLCASSLAPDLYSNQPQHFGDGTRLSIL.

The chain combines TRBV2 with TRBJ1-4; 8 bases match TRBD1. This CDR3 comprises 14 residues. CDR1 is SNHLY, CDR2 FYNNEI, per germline. The J segment lost 7 bases and the V segment lost 6 bases, leaving 7 bases of the junction unmatched. CDR3 amino acids: CASSEQGVVEKLFF. Here the CDR3 DNA reads TGTGCCAGCAGCGAACAGGGGGTGGTTGAAAAACTGTTTTTT.

The chain links TRBV25-1 to TRBJ2-7; the D gene could be TRBD1 or TRBD2 (6 bases each). The germline V gene has CDR1 MGHDK and CDR2 SYGVNS. The CDR3 length is 13 residues. Trimming took off 10 bases at V and 2 bases at J, with 15 bases between the two ends. The CDR3 DNA sequence: TGTGCCACCTCGCCGGGGGCGGCCTACGAGCAGTACTTC. Encoded protein: CATSPGAAYEQYF.

V usage is TRBV5-4 and J usage is TRBJ1-2, with D uncertain. The V end lost 3 bases, the J end lost 5 bases, and 5 bases lay between the germline ends. This CDR3 region has 11 residues. CDR1 is SGHNT, CDR2 YYREEE, per germline (reference sequence). The CDR3 bases are TGTGCCAGCAGCTCCTTTTATGGCTACACCTTC. Its translation is CASSSFYGYTF.

The chain recombines TRBV4-1 with TRBJ1-6; 7 nucleotides line up with TRBD1. J gave up 8 bases and V 2 bases, and 3 bases lay outside the gene matches. CDR1 MGHRA and CDR2 YSYEKL come from the germline V gene. The CDR3 covers 14 residues. The CDR3 region has the DNA TGCGCCAGCAGCCAACGACAGGGTTATTCACCCCTCCACTTT. Its protein is CASSQRQGYSPLHF.

CDR3 sequence: CASSPGLLGVSEQYF. The CDR3, as DNA: TGTGCCAGCTCACCAGGACTCCTCGGGGTTTCCGAGCAGTACTTC. The rearrangement joins TRBV18 to TRBJ2-7, with D perhaps matching TRBD2 (5 bases). The V end lost 2 bases, the J end lost 6 bases, and 17 bases lay between the germline ends. The V gene's germline CDR1 is KGHSH and CDR2 LQKENI. The CDR3 is 15 amino acids.

The V call is TRBV10-3, the J call TRBJ2-3, with 10 bases aligning to TRBD1. Germline trimming cut 2 bases from V and 4 bases from J; bases unmatched to any gene: 9. Germline assignment: CDR1 ENHRY and CDR2 SYGVKD. The CDR3 length is 17 residues. CDR3 bases: TGTGCCATCAGTGAGCCCCTGGGACAGGGGTCGTCAGATACGCAGTATTTT. Amino acid sequence: CAISEPLGQGSSDTQYF.

The chain combines TRBV15 with TRBJ2-2; either TRBD1 or TRBD2 may supply D (5 bases each). The CDR3 spans 18 residues. CDR1 and CDR2 (germline): LNHNV, YYDKDF (reference sequence). V was pared by 1 base and J by 4 bases, with 19 bases between. The CDR3 protein is CATSRGVGTPRGTGELFF. CDR3 sequence (DNA): TGTGCCACCAGCAGAGGCGTCGGGACCCCACGCGGCACCGGGGAGCTGTTTTTT.